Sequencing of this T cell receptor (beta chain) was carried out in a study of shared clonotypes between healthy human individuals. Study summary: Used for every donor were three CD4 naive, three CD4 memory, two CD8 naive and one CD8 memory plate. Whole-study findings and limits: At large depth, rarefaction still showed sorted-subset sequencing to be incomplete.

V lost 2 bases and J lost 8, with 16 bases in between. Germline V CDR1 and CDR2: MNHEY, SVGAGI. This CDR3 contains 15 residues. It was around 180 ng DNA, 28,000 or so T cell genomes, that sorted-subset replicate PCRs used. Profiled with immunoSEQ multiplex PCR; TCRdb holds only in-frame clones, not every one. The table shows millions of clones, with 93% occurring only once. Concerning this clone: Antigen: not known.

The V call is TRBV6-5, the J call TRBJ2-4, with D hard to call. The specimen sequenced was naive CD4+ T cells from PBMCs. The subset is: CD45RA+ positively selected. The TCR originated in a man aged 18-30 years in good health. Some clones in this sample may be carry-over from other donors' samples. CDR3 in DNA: TGTGCCAGCAGTTACAGCGTCAGGAGCCGAGACATTCAGTACTTC. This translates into CASSYSVRSRDIQYF.